The T cell receptor beta chain under discussion was sequenced for a study of blood T cell repertoires in COVID-19. Study at large: The origin of the acute and convalescent COVID-19 samples was the United States, Italy and Spain.

Using immunoSEQ multiplex PCR, the repertoire was profiled, and TCRdb retains in-frame clones only, with some absent. The sample lists roughly 30,000 clones; approximately 93% were seen once. V lost 7 bases and J 0 bases, leaving 13 bases between the germline ends. The CDR3 runs to 15 residues. Germline V gene sequence: CDR1 SNHLY, CDR2 FYNNEI. This clone was seen once. Input material: peripheral blood. The chain recombines TRBV2 with TRBJ1-5; D is possibly TRBD1 (6 bases). The TCR originated in a human donor in a cohort sampled during active COVID-19. The CDR3 reads CASTDRPDSNQPQHF. CDR3 coding DNA: TGTGCCAGCACAGACAGGCCGGATAGCAATCAGCCCCAGCATTTT.